A single T cell receptor (beta chain) is shown here with its context. The antigen remains unidentified. For the second PCR, which ran for about 6 to 12 cycles, a sample-barcoded 5' primer and a J-beta primer mix were used. MiXCR was run by TCRdb on the 5' RACE reads, yielding one entry per CDR3 protein. The sample records roughly 550,000 distinct CDR3 sequences, under 30% being singletons. The data are from a study of blood T cells in healthy people across ages. Study-level results: Long-lived and aged donors differed, with more naive CD4+ cells and higher diversity in the long-lived. There was a strong correlation between TCR beta diversity and naive T cell percentage.

Trimming took 4 bases from V and 3 from J, leaving 14 bases between them. CDR1 KGHDR and CDR2 SFDVKD come from the germline V gene. The CDR3 runs 15 residues. Healthy Caucasian individuals from Russia aged roughly 6 to 90 served as donors. Extraction yielded at least 6 micrograms of total RNA per sample. The data also belong to a second study, concerning T cells of mothers and their children.

J is TRBJ2-5 and V is TRBV24-1, with D tentatively TRBD2 (6 bases). The source of this sequence is a boy aged 5-17 years in good health. Sample: blood. CDR3 coding DNA: TGTGCCACCAGTGACCCCACGGGGGATGAAGAGACCCAGTACTTC. The encoded protein is CATSDPTGDEETQYF.